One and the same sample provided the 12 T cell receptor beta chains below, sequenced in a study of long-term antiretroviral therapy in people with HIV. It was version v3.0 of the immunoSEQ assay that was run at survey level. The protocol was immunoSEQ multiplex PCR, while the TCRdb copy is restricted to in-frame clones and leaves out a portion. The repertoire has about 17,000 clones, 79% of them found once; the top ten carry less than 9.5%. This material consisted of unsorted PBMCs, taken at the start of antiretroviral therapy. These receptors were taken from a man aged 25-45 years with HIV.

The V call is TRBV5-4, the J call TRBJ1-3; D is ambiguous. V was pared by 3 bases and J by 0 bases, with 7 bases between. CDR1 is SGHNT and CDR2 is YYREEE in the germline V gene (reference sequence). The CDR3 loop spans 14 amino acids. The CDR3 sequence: CASSSSTSGNTIYF. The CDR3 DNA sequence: TGTGCCAGCAGCTCCTCGACCTCTGGAAACACCATATATTTT.

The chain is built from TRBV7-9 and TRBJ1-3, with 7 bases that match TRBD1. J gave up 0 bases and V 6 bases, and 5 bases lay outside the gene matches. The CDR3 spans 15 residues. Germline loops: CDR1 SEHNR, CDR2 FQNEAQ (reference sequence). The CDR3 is CASRRQGTSGNTIYF. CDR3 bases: TGTGCCAGCAGACGACAGGGTACCTCTGGAAACACCATATATTTT.

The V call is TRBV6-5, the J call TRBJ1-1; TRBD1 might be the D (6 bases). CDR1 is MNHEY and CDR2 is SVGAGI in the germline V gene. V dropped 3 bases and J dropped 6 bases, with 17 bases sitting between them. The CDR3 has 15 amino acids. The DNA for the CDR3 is TGTGCCAGCAGTTATGGGGGGCCCGGCCAGGCTGAAGCTTTCTTT. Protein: CASSYGGPGQAEAFF.

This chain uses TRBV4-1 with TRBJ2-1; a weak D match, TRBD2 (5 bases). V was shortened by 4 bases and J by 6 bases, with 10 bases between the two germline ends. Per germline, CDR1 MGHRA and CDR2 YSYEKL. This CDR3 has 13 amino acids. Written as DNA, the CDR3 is TGCGCCAGCAGCCGAACCGGGGTCAATGAGCAGTTCTTC. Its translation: CASSRTGVNEQFF.

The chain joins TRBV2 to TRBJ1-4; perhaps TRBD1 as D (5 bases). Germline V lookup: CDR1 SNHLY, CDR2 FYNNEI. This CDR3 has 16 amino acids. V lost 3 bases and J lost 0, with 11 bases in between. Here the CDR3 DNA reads TGTGCCAGCAGTGAGGACTCGGGGGCAACTAATGAAAAACTGTTTTTT. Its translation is CASSEDSGATNEKLFF.

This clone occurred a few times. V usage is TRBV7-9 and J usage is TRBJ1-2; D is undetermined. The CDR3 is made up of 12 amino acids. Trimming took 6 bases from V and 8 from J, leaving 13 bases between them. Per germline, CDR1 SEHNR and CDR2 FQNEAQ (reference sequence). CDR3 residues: CASRWLGGGYTF. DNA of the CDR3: TGTGCCAGCAGGTGGTTGGGTGGGGGCTACACCTTC.

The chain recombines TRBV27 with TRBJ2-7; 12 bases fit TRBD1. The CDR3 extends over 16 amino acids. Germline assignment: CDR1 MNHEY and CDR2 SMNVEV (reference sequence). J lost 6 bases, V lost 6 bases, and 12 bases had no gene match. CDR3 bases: TGTGCCAGCAGAAAAGGGCCGGGACAGGGGGCCTTCGAGCAGTACTTC. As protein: CASRKGPGQGAFEQYF.

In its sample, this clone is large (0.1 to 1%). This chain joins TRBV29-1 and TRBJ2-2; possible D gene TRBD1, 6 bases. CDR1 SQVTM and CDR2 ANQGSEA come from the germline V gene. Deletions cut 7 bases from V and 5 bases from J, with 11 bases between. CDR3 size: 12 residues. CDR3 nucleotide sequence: TGCAGCGGACTCAGGGGTACCGGGGAGCTGTTTTTT. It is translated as CSGLRGTGELFF.

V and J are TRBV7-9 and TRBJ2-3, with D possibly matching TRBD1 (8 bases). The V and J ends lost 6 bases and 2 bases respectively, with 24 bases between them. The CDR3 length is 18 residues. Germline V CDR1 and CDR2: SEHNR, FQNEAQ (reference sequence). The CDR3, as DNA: TGTGCCAGCAGTTCCGCCCGGACAGGGACTATTTACACAGATACGCAGTATTTT. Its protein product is CASSSARTGTIYTDTQYF.

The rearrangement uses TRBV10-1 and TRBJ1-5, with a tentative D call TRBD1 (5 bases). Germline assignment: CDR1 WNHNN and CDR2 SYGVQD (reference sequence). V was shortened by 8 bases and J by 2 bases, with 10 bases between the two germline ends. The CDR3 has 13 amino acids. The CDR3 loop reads CASLGHGNQPQHF. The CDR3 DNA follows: TGCGCCAGCCTAGGACACGGCAATCAGCCCCAGCATTTT.

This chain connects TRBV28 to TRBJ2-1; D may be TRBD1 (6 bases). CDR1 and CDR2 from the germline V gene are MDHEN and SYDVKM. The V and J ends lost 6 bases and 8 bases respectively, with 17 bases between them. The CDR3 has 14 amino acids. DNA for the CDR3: TGTGCCAGCAGCCCCCTAGGGGGAAGGGATGAGCAGTTCTTC. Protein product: CASSPLGGRDEQFF.

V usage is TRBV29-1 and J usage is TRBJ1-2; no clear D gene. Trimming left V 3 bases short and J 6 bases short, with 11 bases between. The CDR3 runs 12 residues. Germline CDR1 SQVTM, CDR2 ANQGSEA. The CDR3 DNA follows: TGCAGCGTTGACAATAGGGTTCATGGCTACACCTTC. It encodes CSVDNRVHGYTF.